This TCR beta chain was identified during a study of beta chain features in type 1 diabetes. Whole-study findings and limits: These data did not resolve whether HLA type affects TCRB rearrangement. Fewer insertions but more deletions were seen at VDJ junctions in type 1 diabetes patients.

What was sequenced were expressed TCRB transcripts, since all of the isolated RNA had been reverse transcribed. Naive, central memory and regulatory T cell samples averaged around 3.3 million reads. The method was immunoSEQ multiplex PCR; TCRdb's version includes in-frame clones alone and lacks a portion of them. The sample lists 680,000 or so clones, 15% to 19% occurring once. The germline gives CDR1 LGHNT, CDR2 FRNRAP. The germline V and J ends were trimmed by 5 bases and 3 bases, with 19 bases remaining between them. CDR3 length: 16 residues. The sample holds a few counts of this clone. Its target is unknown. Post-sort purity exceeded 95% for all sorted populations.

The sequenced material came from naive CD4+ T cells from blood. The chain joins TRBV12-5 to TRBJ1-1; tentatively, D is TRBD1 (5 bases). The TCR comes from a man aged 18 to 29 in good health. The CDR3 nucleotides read TGTGCTAGTGGTCCCCGGGAGGGGCCCAGAGACACTGAAGCTTTCTTT. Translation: CASGPREGPRDTEAFF.